This T cell receptor beta chain was sequenced during a study of vaccination and CD4 T cells after COVID-19. Background on the study: Cultures acting as controls obtained a CEFX pool, an HIV-1 Nef pool, or no peptide.

A note on this clonotype: Its antigen is as yet unknown.

Specified treatment: roughly 10-day PBMC culture with coronavirus spike peptide pools or control peptides (ViraFEST assay). Scientists ran DNA taken from cultured CD4+ T cells through the Oncomine TCR Beta short-read assay for sequencing. One entry per CDR3 protein, called by TCRdb with MiXCR from the PCR reads. The table lists over 20,000 distinct CDR3 sequences, approximately 44% of them singletons. Sequencing was performed on CD4+ T cells from blood, cultured in vitro, taken before SARS-CoV-2 vaccination. This receptor was identified in a human donor who received a COVID-19 vaccine.

The CDR3, as DNA: TGTGCCTGGAGTGTAGAGGGGGCGAGTGAGCAGTTCTTC. This sequence encodes CAWSVEGASEQFF. J is TRBJ2-1 and V is TRBV30, with 7 bases lining up with TRBD1. Germline CDR1 reads GTSNPN; CDR2 reads SVGIG (reference sequence). The CDR3 contains 13 residues. V lost 0 bases, J lost 9 bases, and 5 bases stayed unmatched.